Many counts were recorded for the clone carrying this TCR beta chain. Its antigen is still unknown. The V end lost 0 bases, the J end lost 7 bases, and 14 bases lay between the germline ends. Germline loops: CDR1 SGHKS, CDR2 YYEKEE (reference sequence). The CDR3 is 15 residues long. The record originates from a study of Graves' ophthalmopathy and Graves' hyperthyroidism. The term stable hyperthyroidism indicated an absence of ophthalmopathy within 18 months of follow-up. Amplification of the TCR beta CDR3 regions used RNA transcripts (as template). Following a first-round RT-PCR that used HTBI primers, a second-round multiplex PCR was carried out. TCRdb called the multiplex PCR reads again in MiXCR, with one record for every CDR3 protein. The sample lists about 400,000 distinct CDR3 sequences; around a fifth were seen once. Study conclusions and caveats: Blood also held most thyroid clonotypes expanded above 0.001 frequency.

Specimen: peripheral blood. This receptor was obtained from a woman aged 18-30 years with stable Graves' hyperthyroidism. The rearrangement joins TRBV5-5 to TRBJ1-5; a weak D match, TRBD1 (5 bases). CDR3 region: CASSLEMGRGQPQHF. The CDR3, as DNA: TGTGCCAGCAGCTTGGAGATGGGGCGCGGGCAGCCCCAGCATTTT.